A selection of T cell receptor beta chains follows, all from one sample in a study of T cell responses to AZD1222 COVID-19 vaccine. Sequencing used immunoSEQ multiplex PCR; TCRdb keeps in-frame clones, though not all of them. The table records some 160,000 clones, more than 85% of them present only once. This material consisted of peripheral blood, taken on day 0 of AZD1222 vaccination. All receptors derive from an adult in good health. Both conserved end residues are part of each CDR3. Only some rows state a clone size, as once, few, many or a class for expanded clones.

V: TRBV2; J: TRBJ2-7; size: NA; CDR3: CASSPRGGYEQYF
V: TRBV2; J: TRBJ1-1; size: NA; CDR3: CASSVERNTEAFF
V: TRBV3-1/TRBV3-2; J: TRBJ2-5; size: NA; CDR3: CASSHIAGQETQYF
V: TRBV6-5; J: TRBJ1-2; size: NA; CDR3: CASLGVGTNYGYTF
V: TRBV3-1/TRBV3-2; J: TRBJ2-5; size: NA; CDR3: CASSQFVSGGRETQYF
V: TRBV9; J: TRBJ1-2; size: NA; CDR3: CASSPEGGNYGYTF
V: TRBV28; J: TRBJ2-3; size: once; CDR3: CASRPGGGSLGTQYF
V: TRBV12-3/TRBV12-4; J: TRBJ2-5; size: few; CDR3: CASSLGETQYF
V: TRBV7-2; J: TRBJ2-7; size: NA; CDR3: CASSPAGSSYEQYF
V: TRBV28; J: TRBJ1-1; size: NA; CDR3: CASRLRLTGGTEAFF
V: TRBV9; J: TRBJ2-1; size: once; CDR3: CASSALWASSYNEQFF
V: TRBV7-8; J: TRBJ1-5; size: once; CDR3: CASSLAGGQPQHF
V: TRBV9; J: TRBJ2-3; size: NA; CDR3: CASSPIGARGTDTQYF
V: TRBV28; J: TRBJ1-5; size: NA; CDR3: CASTFGGTSQPQHF
V: TRBV11-2; J: TRBJ2-4; size: NA; CDR3: CASSRALAGADIAKNIQYF
V: TRBV11-2; J: TRBJ2-7; size: NA; CDR3: CASSLGNVGYYEQYF
V: TRBV27; J: TRBJ2-7; size: NA; CDR3: CASSSPGRVTYEQYF
V: TRBV18; J: TRBJ2-5; size: NA; CDR3: CASSPMGSGETQYF
V: TRBV10-1; J: TRBJ2-7; size: NA; CDR3: CASILLAGEYEQYF
V: TRBV28; J: TRBJ1-1; size: NA; CDR3: CASSFPGGGTEAFF
V: TRBV18; J: TRBJ1-1; size: NA; CDR3: CASLGTGNTEAFF
V: TRBV27; J: TRBJ2-1; size: NA; CDR3: CASSFGLLNEQFF
V: TRBV3-1/TRBV3-2; J: TRBJ2-2; size: once; CDR3: CASSRAPGRSAGELFF
V: TRBV13; J: TRBJ2-4; size: NA; CDR3: CASSSEQGESAKNIQYF
V: TRBV24-1; J: TRBJ2-1; size: once; CDR3: CATSDRTSLSYNEQFF
V: TRBV20-1; J: TRBJ2-1; size: once; CDR3: CSAREVREQFF
V: TRBV2; J: TRBJ1-2; size: once; CDR3: CASSDKRRELHGYTF
V: TRBV9; J: TRBJ2-7; size: NA; CDR3: CASSVDVRGYEQYF
V: TRBV28; J: TRBJ1-2; size: NA; CDR3: CASSFLDREEGSNYGYTF
V: TRBV2; J: TRBJ2-7; size: NA; CDR3: CASRVVNRWGAQSSYEQYF
V: TRBV5-6; J: TRBJ2-5; size: NA; CDR3: CASSHRQGVKETQYF
V: TRBV5-1; J: TRBJ2-5; size: NA; CDR3: CASSGAGQETQYF
V: TRBV30; J: TRBJ1-6; size: NA; CDR3: CAWREGQSAYNSPLHF
V: TRBV6-1; J: TRBJ1-2; size: NA; CDR3: CASSEQRRGVYGYTF
V: TRBV3-1/TRBV3-2; J: TRBJ2-4; size: NA; CDR3: CATYNYDKNIQYF
V: TRBV18; J: TRBJ1-1; size: NA; CDR3: CASSPQSTTLNTEAFF
V: TRBV25-1; J: TRBJ1-2; size: NA; CDR3: CASSESRRNILGGYTF
V: TRBV21-1; J: TRBJ1-2; size: NA; CDR3: CASTEEGLPGSSYGYTF
V: TRBV11-2; J: TRBJ2-7; size: NA; CDR3: CASSPDRNEQYF
V: TRBV6-1; J: TRBJ1-3; size: NA; CDR3: CASSDRGGSGNTIYF
V: TRBV30; J: TRBJ2-7; size: NA; CDR3: CAWKERDSSYEQYF